This T cell receptor (beta chain) was retrieved from a study of blood T cell repertoires in COVID-19. For the study at large: Sites across the United States, Italy and Spain contributed samples from acute and convalescent COVID-19. T cells, B-cell-depleted T cells, or PBMCs provided the cDNA or gDNA that served as material.

Per the original data handling: Scientists estimated how many nucleated cells there were by amplifying reference gene primers. TCRdb keeps only in-frame clones here, not all; method: immunoSEQ multiplex PCR. V, J and clone size were drawn from that table, and D and trimming were deduced from the DNA. The sample lists hundreds of thousands of clones, roughly 87% occurring once. V lost 3 bases, J lost 0 bases, and 18 bases lay in between. The CDR3 covers 16 residues. Germline V gives CDR1 DFQATT, CDR2 SNEGSKA (reference sequence). The sample comprised peripheral blood. This sequence was found in a woman aged 45-59 years who had recovered from COVID-19. The J gene is TRBJ2-7, the V gene TRBV20-1; D not certain. Written as DNA, the CDR3 is TGCAGTGCTAGTTGGCCAGTGGAGTTACACTCCTACGAGCAGTACTTC. It yields the protein CSASWPVELHSYEQYF.